This T cell receptor (beta chain) originates from a study of cytomegalovirus exposure and HLA in healthy donors. Study-wide findings and caveats: Prior analysis indicated that the majority of TCR beta V segments exhibited productivity approximately 87% or approximately 30% of the time. The authors enumerated 150 to 200 TCR beta chains as linked to cytomegalovirus.

In the PCR, 60 Vbeta and 13 Jbeta primers were used. Original methodology: An analysis that came later counted roughly 87 million unique TCR beta chains, approximately 12 million shared. The table came from immunoSEQ multiplex PCR; TCRdb's copy has only in-frame clones and leaves some out. D and trimming were read from the DNA, whereas the V and J calls and clone size are those reported in that table. Of fewer than 150,000 clones listed, 66% were seen once; the top ten hold more than 1.5%. This CDR3 is 14 amino acids long. Germline CDR1 and CDR2: LNHDA and SQIVND (reference sequence). The V and J ends lost 7 bases and 5 bases, in that order; junction bases with no gene match: 7. As to this clone: Its matching antigen is unknown.

Likely unrecorded immune exposures existed in these nominally healthy donors. The chain uses TRBV19 and TRBJ2-2, with 7 bases fitting TRBD2. The sequence was obtained from a human donor in good health. Input material: PBMCs. For the CDR3, the DNA is TGTGCCAGTAAACGCGGGGGTGGGACCGGGGAGCTGTTTTTT. This gives the protein CASKRGGGTGELFF.